The entry that follows covers one T cell receptor beta chain sequence. The target of this receptor is not known. No clone much larger than this one lies a single base away; base qualities are absent. This record belongs to a study of blood T cells in healthy people across ages (dated by TCRdb to about 2015). Concerning the study at large: In model experiments, template switching captured about one uniquely barcoded TCR beta cDNA molecule for every two T cells. The study measured age-related changes in TCR beta repertoire diversity using deep sequencing normalized with unique cDNA molecular identifiers. The donors were split into four age groups: young (average approximately 16 years), middle-aged (over 35), aged (62) and long-lived (roughly 86). To avoid experimental bias, donors of different ages were randomly spread across the sequencing lanes. For two donors (one aged 18 to 30 and one aged 80 or older), the study analyzed two additional independent replicas of 1 million unique cDNA reads from the same blood draw.

The donors were roughly 38 Caucasian individuals from Russia, aged roughly 6 to 100 years, who were systemically healthy. Around 10 milliliters of peripheral blood were collected from each donor into EDTA-treated Vacutainer tubes. Ficoll-Paque density-gradient centrifugation was used to isolate PBMCs, with at least 7 million per sample. Trizol reagent was used to extract total RNA from the PBMCs, yielding at least 5.5 micrograms per sample. The percentages of naive CD45RAhigh/CD27high T cells were determined by flow cytometry on a PBMC aliquot from every donor. V drops 5 bases and J drops 7 bases, leaving 11 bases in between. Counted from cysteine to phenylalanine, this CDR3 has 12 amino acids. The retained sequence is limited to the CDR3, 36 bases, with the frame set at the first base. CDR1 and CDR2, per the germline V gene, are SGHTA and FQGNSA. Summary of the overall study and its limitations: Compared with the aged group, the long-lived group had more naive CD4+ T cells, fewer expanded clones and increased TCR diversity, a pattern suggesting age selection. Because donor CMV infection status was unknown, age-related changes in expanded clonotypes were potentially confounded. Because profiling used bulk unsorted PBMCs, naive and antigen-experienced compartments could not be compared conclusively. Observed TCR beta diversity correlated strongly with the percentage of naive T cells measured by flow cytometry. Observed TCR beta diversity per million T cells fell roughly linearly with age, and a significant reduction was already apparent by age around 40. Estimates of total diversity from one million sequenced T cells were regarded as lower bounds and underestimates.

The method was 5' RACE. TCRdb shows the sequencer as Illumina HiSeq 2500. A second about 6 to 11 cycle PCR used a sample-barcoded 5' primer and a J-beta primer mix. A unique molecular identifier was introduced onto each TCR beta cDNA molecule by a template-switch 5' adaptor carrying 12 random nucleotides. Each sample yielded at least 3 million CDR3-containing paired-end reads. First-strand cDNA synthesis was performed from all RNA using the Mint cDNA synthesis kit, with priming by a TRBC-specific oligonucleotide. Following uracil-DNA glycosylase treatment, a first 18-cycle PCR with universal primers M1SS and BC2_uni_R was performed on all cDNA. The original pipeline was this. For normalization, 1 million high-quality reads, each with a distinct molecular identifier, were randomly selected from each sample. Instead of being binned into consensus sequences, reads with shared molecular identifiers were discarded. MiTCR, run with a Q25 quality threshold and the strictest error-elimination algorithm, handled CDR3 identification, clonotype clustering and error correction. A nonparametric unseen species model with Euler transformation was used to estimate lower-bound total TCR beta diversity. TCRdb reprocessing: public reads trimmed at Q25 with fastp, clones called with MiXCR, in-frame beta chains kept. Merged by CDR3 protein, the rows form single entries marked with the most common genes and DNA. The V and J calls were determined by TCRdb, not by the authors. The sample contains just over 800,000 distinct CDR3 sequences, around 62% of them found a single time. The ten largest clones take up around 30% of the sample.

The specimen sequenced was blood. The chain is encoded by TRBV7-2 joined to TRBJ2-5, with TRBD2 perhaps the D gene, on 5 matching bases. This TCR derives from a man in his thirties or forties in good health. This receptor has the CDR3 CASSPGFGTQYF. The nucleotide sequence is given as TGTGCCAGCAGCCCGGGGTTTGGGACCCAGTACTTC. This CDR3, with the reference TRBV7-2 and TRBJ2-5 proteins standing in past its ends, gives the full variable domain GAGVSQSPSNKVTEKGKDVELRCDPISGHTALYWYRQSLGQGLEFLIYFQGNSAPDKSGLPSDRFSAERTGGSVSTLTIQRTQQEDSAVYLCASSPGFGTQYFGPGTRLLVL.